This entry lists 21 T cell receptor beta chains sequenced from one sample in a study of glioma-infiltrating T cells after dendritic cell vaccination. Sequencing used immunoSEQ multiplex PCR; TCRdb keeps in-frame clones, though not all of them. This table holds about 82,000 clones, roughly 90% found once. Sequenced here: blood, sampled before dendritic cell vaccination. The receptors derive from a human donor with glioblastoma.

CDR3 in DNA: TGTGCCAGCAGCCCAGATGGTAGGGGAGGAAACACCATATATTTT. This codes for CASSPDGRGGNTIYF. The chain recombines TRBV7-2 with TRBJ1-3; tentative D call: TRBD1 (5 bases). Germline V CDR1 and CDR2: SGHTA, FQGNSA. The CDR3 consists of 15 residues. V dropped 5 bases and J dropped 4 bases, with 15 bases sitting between them.

The chain is built from TRBV2 and TRBJ2-5; weak D call: TRBD1 (5 bases). The CDR3 runs to 13 residues. Germline V gives CDR1 SNHLY, CDR2 FYNNEI. V lost 5 bases to trimming and J lost 4 bases, with 11 bases between them. CDR3 in DNA: TGTGCCAGCAGTTCAGGGTTACGAGAGACCCAGTACTTC. Its protein is CASSSGLRETQYF.

This chain uses TRBV10-1 with TRBJ2-3, with 11 bases aligning to TRBD2. The CDR3 totals 16 residues. V lost 0 bases, J lost 5 bases, and 4 bases stayed unmatched. Per germline, CDR1 WNHNN and CDR2 SYGVQD (reference sequence). The CDR3 DNA sequence: TGCGCCAGCAGTGAGTCTCCGGGGACTAGCGGAGATACGCAGTATTTT. It is translated as CASSESPGTSGDTQYF.

The J gene is TRBJ2-7, the V gene TRBV5-1; 7 bases are a match to TRBD2. The CDR3 is made up of 14 amino acids. Germline-derived CDR1 and CDR2 are SGHRS and YFSETQ. V lost 5 bases to trimming and J lost 0 bases; unmatched junction nucleotides: 5. CDR3 bases: TGCGCCAGCAGGTCCCTAGCGGACTCCTACGAGCAGTACTTC. Translation: CASRSLADSYEQYF.

The gene calls are TRBV5-1 and TRBJ2-3, with a tentative D call TRBD2 (6 bases). V lost 0 bases, J lost 2 bases, and 7 bases lay in between. This CDR3 has 14 residues. Germline CDR1 reads SGHRS; CDR2 reads YFSETQ. This CDR3 reads CASSLGEATDTQYF. The DNA of the CDR3 is TGCGCCAGCAGCTTGGGGGAGGCCACAGATACGCAGTATTTT.

V gene TRBV5-1 combines with J gene TRBJ2-2, with 12 bases identical to TRBD2. V was pared by 0 bases and J by 8 bases, with 8 bases of the junction left unmatched. CDR1 and CDR2 from the germline V gene are SGHRS and YFSETQ. This CDR3 region has 17 residues. The DNA of the CDR3 is TGCGCCAGCAGCTTGGACGCGTCGACTAGCGGGAGAGGGGAGCTGTTTTTT. Its protein is CASSLDASTSGRGELFF.

The chain couples TRBV2 to TRBJ2-4; D is possibly TRBD1 (6 bases). Looked up from germline, CDR1 is SNHLY and CDR2 is FYNNEI. V lost 6 bases and J 5 bases, leaving 11 bases between the germline ends. The CDR3 runs 13 residues. The CDR3 coding sequence is TGTGCCAGCAGCTTAACAGGGCAAAACATTCAGTACTTC. Translating it yields CASSLTGQNIQYF.

This sequence joins TRBV19 and TRBJ2-5; D remains unclear. The last part of the DNA fits TRBJ2-7 better; the J call may be wrong. The CDR3 is made up of 13 amino acids. CDR1 is LNHDA, CDR2 SQIVND, per germline (reference sequence). The CDR3 here is CASSIVFSYEQYF. The CDR3 nucleotides are TGTGCCAGTAGTATTGTCTTCTCCTACGAGCAGTACTTC.

The chain employs TRBV29-1 and TRBJ1-4; D is ambiguous. V was trimmed by 4 bases and J by 7 bases, leaving 19 bases between them. Germline CDR1 reads SQVTM; CDR2 reads ANQGSEA. CDR3 length equals 15 residues. The CDR3 here is CSVVWSGIWVEKLFF. The CDR3 bases are TGCAGCGTTGTGTGGAGCGGGATATGGGTTGAAAAACTGTTTTTT.

The chain has TRBV2 and TRBJ1-1; tentatively, D is TRBD1 (5 bases). CDR1 is SNHLY, CDR2 FYNNEI, per germline. V was clipped by 1 base and J by 4 bases, with 10 bases between them. The CDR3 is made up of 14 amino acids. CDR3 protein: CASSEEGGVTEAFF. The CDR3 bases are TGTGCCAGCAGTGAAGAAGGAGGGGTCACTGAAGCTTTCTTT.

V and J are TRBV5-5 and TRBJ1-1; tentative D call: TRBD1 (6 bases). V shed 4 bases and J shed 5 bases, with 15 bases lying between them. The CDR3 runs to 14 residues. From germline, CDR1 is SGHKS and CDR2 YYEKEE (reference sequence). The DNA of the CDR3 is TGTGCCAGCAGCAGAATGACAGGTAGGACTGAAGCTTTCTTT. It codes for CASSRMTGRTEAFF. Supplemented by reference TRBV5-5 and TRBJ1-1, the full variable domain reads DAGVTQSPTHLIKTRGQQVTLRCSPISGHKSVSWYQQVLGQGPQFIFQYYEKEERGRGNFPDRFSARQFPNYSSELNVNALLLGDSALYLCASSRMTGRTEAFFGQGTRLTVV.

J is TRBJ2-5 and V is TRBV9, with TRBD2 matching over 8 bases. J lost 2 bases, V lost 4 bases, and 10 bases had no gene match. CDR1 and CDR2 (germline): SGDLS, YYNGEE. This CDR3 region has 16 residues. The CDR3 loop is CASSIGPGLGQETQYF. The CDR3 region has the DNA TGTGCCAGCAGCATCGGGCCGGGACTAGGGCAAGAGACCCAGTACTTC.

The chain links TRBV7-9 to TRBJ1-4; D is possibly TRBD1 (5 bases). The ends were cut back, 5 bases at V and 7 bases at J, with 17 bases in the middle. Germline loops: CDR1 SEHNR, CDR2 FQNEAQ (reference sequence). This CDR3 has 15 amino acids. Written as DNA, the CDR3 is TGTGCCAGCAGCCCCTCCGGCCTCGGGGGTGAAAAACTGTTTTTT. It translates to CASSPSGLGGEKLFF.

The chain links TRBV6-1 to TRBJ2-2, with a tentative D call TRBD2 (5 bases). Looked up from germline, CDR1 is MNHNS and CDR2 is SASEGT. This CDR3 is built from 12 residues. V dropped 10 bases and J dropped 8 bases, with 14 bases sitting between them. The CDR3 DNA reads as TGTGCCACCCGTGAGGAGGCTGGGGAGCTGTTTTTT. Translation gives CATREEAGELFF.

This chain connects TRBV21-1 to TRBJ1-2; TRBD1, as called in the table, went unchecked against the DNA. TRBV21-1 is assigned pseudogene status. The CDR3 consists of 16 residues. The CDR3 sequence is CASSKGSWGADYGYTF. CDR3 nucleotide sequence: TGTGCCAGCAGCAAAGGGTCATGGGGCGCTGACTATGGCTACACCTTC.

This clone was observed a few times. CDR3 DNA sequence: TGTGCCAGCAGCTCCGGACTAGCGGTTAACAGCGAGCAGTACTTC. This encodes CASSSGLAVNSEQYF. V gene TRBV7-9 combines with J gene TRBJ2-7; 10 bases map to TRBD2. The CDR3 is made up of 15 amino acids. With V trimmed by 4 bases and J by 6 bases, 9 bases remained unmatched. CDR1 and CDR2 from the germline V gene are SEHNR and FQNEAQ (reference sequence).

The chain couples TRBV5-5 to TRBJ2-1; 7 bases are shared with TRBD2. V gave up 1 base and J gave up 3 bases; unmatched junction bases: 1. There are 14 residues in the CDR3. Germline assignment: CDR1 SGHKS and CDR2 YYEKEE (reference sequence). The CDR3, as DNA: TGTGCCAGCAGCTTGCGCGGGGGCTACAATGAGCAGTTCTTC. It yields the protein CASSLRGGYNEQFF. The full variable domain, in which reference TRBV5-5 and TRBJ2-1 provide the parts outside the CDR3, is DAGVTQSPTHLIKTRGQQVTLRCSPISGHKSVSWYQQVLGQGPQFIFQYYEKEERGRGNFPDRFSARQFPNYSSELNVNALLLGDSALYLCASSLRGGYNEQFFGPGTRLTVL.

V gene TRBV27 combines with J gene TRBJ2-7; TRBD2 aligns across 10 bases. Germline V gene data show CDR1 as MNHEY and CDR2 as SMNVEV (reference sequence). The CDR3 covers 15 residues. The V and J ends lost 0 bases and 6 bases, in that order; junction bases with no gene match: 5. The CDR3 coding sequence is TGTGCCAGCAGTTTATCAACTAGCGGGATAGGCGAGCAGTACTTC. Its translation: CASSLSTSGIGEQYF.

This clone appeared a single time. The J gene is TRBJ2-7, the V gene TRBV15; 8 bases fit TRBD2. The V segment lost 1 base and the J segment 7 bases; nucleotides outside the gene matches: 9. From germline, CDR1 is LNHNV and CDR2 YYDKDF (reference sequence). The CDR3 loop spans 15 amino acids. DNA for the CDR3: TGTGCCACCAGCAGAGGGCTAGCGGGCAGATGGGAGCAGTACTTC. Its translation is CATSRGLAGRWEQYF.

Only a few counts were recorded for this clone. This chain uses TRBV7-2 with TRBJ2-1; 8 nucleotides align to TRBD2. The germline V gene encodes CDR1 SGHTA and CDR2 FQGNSA. The CDR3 covers 15 residues. With 2 bases clipped from V and 4 bases from J, the junction kept 4 bases outside the gene matches. The DNA for the CDR3 is TGTGCCAGCAGCTTATCTAGCGGGCCTTACAATGAGCAGTTCTTC. This encodes CASSLSSGPYNEQFF.

V gene TRBV19 combines with J gene TRBJ2-1, with 7 bases aligning to TRBD2. The CDR3 has 13 residues. Germline V gives CDR1 LNHDA, CDR2 SQIVND (reference sequence). The ends lost 11 bases at V and 8 bases at J; junction bases unmatched: 12. For the CDR3, the DNA is TGTGCCGCCCTGGGCGGGAGCTCCGATGAGCAGTTCTTC. It yields the protein CAALGGSSDEQFF.